The present entry profiles one TCR beta chain with its context. The data stem from a study of blood T cell repertoires in COVID-19. For the study at large: There were acute and convalescent COVID-19 samples, and they came from the United States, Italy and Spain.

Germline CDR1 and CDR2: LNHDA and SQIVND (reference sequence). The trim removed 5 bases at V and 2 bases at J, leaving 7 bases unmatched. The CDR3 has 15 residues. The method was immunoSEQ multiplex PCR; TCRdb's version includes in-frame clones alone and lacks a portion of them. The table lists about 520,000 clones, approximately 83% of them singletons, with roughly 3.2% in the top ten. The receptor was derived from a human donor in a cohort sampled during active COVID-19. Specimen: peripheral blood. The V call is TRBV19, the J call TRBJ2-3; TRBD1 matches 7 bases. The chain's CDR3 is CASSLGTEITDTQYF. The CDR3 DNA reads TGTGCCAGTAGTTTGGGGACAGAGATCACAGATACGCAGTATTTT.